Listed below are T cell receptor beta chains from one sample, sequenced in a study of T cells after yellow fever vaccination. MiXCR was run by TCRdb on the 5' RACE reads, yielding one entry per CDR3 protein. Altogether under 300,000 distinct CDR3 sequences are present, around 7% being singletons, with the ten largest covering over 0.65%. Sequencing was performed on CD4+ T cells sorted from PBMCs, taken 15 days after the yellow fever booster vaccination. Receptor source: a man younger than 45 who received the YFV17D yellow fever vaccine. Each CDR3 is given with its conserved first and last residue. A D gene is named only where the DNA matches it firmly. Only part of the rows carry a size: once, few, many, or a class if the clone is expanded.

V gene	J gene	clone size	D gene	CDR3 DNA	CDR3 protein
TRBV6-2/TRBV6-3	TRBJ1-5	few	NA	TGTGCCAGCAGTTACCCTGGGGAGGGGCGCAATCAGCCCCAGCATTTT	CASSYPGEGRNQPQHF
TRBV6-2/TRBV6-3	TRBJ2-2	few	NA	TGTGCCAGCATCCAGGGGCGGAACACCGGGGAGCTGTTTTTT	CASIQGRNTGELFF
TRBV7-2	TRBJ2-5	NA	TRBD2	TGTGCCAGCAGCTTAGTAGCGGGAGGATTAGAGACCCAGTACTTC	CASSLVAGGLETQYF
TRBV5-6	TRBJ1-5	few	NA	TGTGCCAGCAGCCCGAAGGGACGGCTGAGCCAGCCCCAGCATTTT	CASSPKGRLSQPQHF
TRBV29-1	TRBJ2-3	NA	NA	TGCAGCGGAGGGGGGGATACGCAGTATTTT	CSGGGDTQYF
TRBV7-2	TRBJ2-3	few	NA	TGTGCCAGCAGCTCCACAGGACAGACCCCCACAGATACGCAGTATTTT	CASSSTGQTPTDTQYF
TRBV19	TRBJ2-7	NA	TRBD1	TGTGCCAGTGGTGAGGGACAGGGGGGCTACGAGCAGTACTTC	CASGEGQGGYEQYF
TRBV20-1	TRBJ2-1	many	TRBD2	TGCAGTGCTAGACGGACTAGCGGGCACAATGAGCAGTTCTTC	CSARRTSGHNEQFF
TRBV5-1	TRBJ1-3	many	NA	TGCGCCAGCAGCTCTCCGGGAACCACAAACACCATATATTTT	CASSSPGTTNTIYF
TRBV5-1	TRBJ1-1	few	NA	TGCGCCAGCACATCCTCACGATTGAACACTGAAGCTTTCTTT	CASTSSRLNTEAFF
TRBV30	TRBJ2-7	many	TRBD2	TGTGCCTGGAGTACCGGGACTAGTATAAAGTACGAGCAGTACTTC	CAWSTGTSIKYEQYF
TRBV7-2	TRBJ2-7	many	NA	TGTGCCAGCACTCGCGGCGGGACAACCGCCTACGAGCAGTACTTC	CASTRGGTTAYEQYF
TRBV5-5	TRBJ2-1	few	NA	TGTGCCAGCAGCTTGGGACGGACGAAGAACAATGAGCAGTTCTTC	CASSLGRTKNNEQFF
TRBV12-3/TRBV12-4	TRBJ2-5	NA	TRBD1	TGTGCCAGCAGTTTGGGACAGGGGTACGAGACCCAGTACTTC	CASSLGQGYETQYF
TRBV19	TRBJ2-1	few	TRBD2	TGTGCCAGTAGTACGCTAGCGGGAACTGAGCAGTTCTTC	CASSTLAGTEQFF
TRBV20-1	TRBJ2-1	few	NA	TGCAGTGCTAGAGATCTGAAGAGCCCGACCACTTACAATGAGCAGTTCTTC	CSARDLKSPTTYNEQFF
TRBV7-2	TRBJ2-7	NA	TRBD2	TGTGCCAGCAGTCCCGGACTAGCCTTTTCAAGCTCCTACGAGCAGTACTTC	CASSPGLAFSSSYEQYF
TRBV7-1	TRBJ1-6	few	NA	TGTGCCAGCAGCCCGGAGATTGGTTTGGCCGAGACAGCGGGAACCGCCTATAATTCACCCCTCCACTTT	CASSPEIGLAETAGTAYNSPLHF
TRBV20-1	TRBJ2-1	NA	TRBD1	TGCAGTGCTAGAGATTCTACCAGGGGGCGGGAAAATGAGCAGTTCTTC	CSARDSTRGRENEQFF
TRBV7-6	TRBJ2-2	few	TRBD1	TGTGCCAGCAGCTTAGGGGGACAGGTGACCACCGGGGAGCTGTTTTTT	CASSLGGQVTTGELFF
TRBV20-1	TRBJ1-5	few	NA	TGCAGTGCTAGAGTTTATGGTGAGAGTCAGCCCCAGCATTTT	CSARVYGESQPQHF
TRBV20-1	TRBJ2-7	few	TRBD2	TGCAGTGCCCAGACTCTTCTAGCGGGGACCTACGAGCAGTACTTC	CSAQTLLAGTYEQYF
TRBV28	TRBJ1-2	many	NA	TGTGCCAGCAACTCCGCCCCAATAATAAACTATGGCTACACCTTC	CASNSAPIINYGYTF
TRBV5-5	TRBJ2-2	many	TRBD2	TGTGCCAGCAGCTTCCGGACTAGCGGGACGAACACCGGGGAGCTGTTTTTT	CASSFRTSGTNTGELFF
TRBV20-1	TRBJ2-7	many	TRBD2	TGCAGTGTTAGCGGGAGGTCTAAGTACGAGCAGTACTTC	CSVSGRSKYEQYF
TRBV5-1	TRBJ2-3	many	TRBD1	TGCGCCAGCAGAGAATCGGGACAGAACTCAGATACGCAGTATTTT	CASRESGQNSDTQYF
TRBV12-3/TRBV12-4	TRBJ2-3	many	NA	TGTGCCAGCAGCCGACAGACAGATACGCAGTATTTT	CASSRQTDTQYF
TRBV12-3/TRBV12-4	TRBJ1-2	many	TRBD1	TGTGCCAGCAGTGGACAGGGTAGCTATGGCTACACCTTC	CASSGQGSYGYTF
TRBV18	TRBJ1-2	few	NA	TGTGCCAGCTCTCCTCCTGGAGGGATAGTGAACTATGGCTACACCTTC	CASSPPGGIVNYGYTF
TRBV7-3	TRBJ1-2	few	TRBD1	TGTGCCAGCAGCGGAGGGACAGGGAACTATGGCTACACCTTC	CASSGGTGNYGYTF
TRBV7-9	TRBJ1-6	NA	NA	TGTGCCAGCAGACAGGGTGGTTATTCACCCCTCCACTTT	CASRQGGYSPLHF
TRBV29-1	TRBJ2-2	many	TRBD2	TGCAGCGTAACCGGGACTAGCCTCTTCGGGGAGCTGTTTTTT	CSVTGTSLFGELFF
TRBV7-2	TRBJ1-1	many	NA	TGTGCCAGCAGCTTGGACCGGGGGGGCACTGAAGCTTTCTTT	CASSLDRGGTEAFF
TRBV4-3	TRBJ2-3	NA	TRBD2	TGCGCCAGCAGCCAAGGAAGGACTAGCGGGGGAGATACGCAGTATTTT	CASSQGRTSGGDTQYF
TRBV5-4	TRBJ2-3	NA	NA	TGTGCCAGCAGCTTCGGCGGTAGCTTCAGGGATACGCAGTATTTT	CASSFGGSFRDTQYF
TRBV6-1	TRBJ1-5	few	TRBD1	TGTGCCAGCAGTAATACAGGGGAAAATCAGCCCCAGCATTTT	CASSNTGENQPQHF
TRBV27	TRBJ1-5	NA	NA	TGTGCCAGCAGTCGGGCGGATATAGGCAATCAGCCCCAGCATTTT	CASSRADIGNQPQHF
TRBV20-1	TRBJ2-1	NA	TRBD2	TGCAGTGCTCCCGGGACTACGGAGCAGTTCTTC	CSAPGTTEQFF
TRBV20-1	TRBJ2-7	NA	TRBD2	TGCAGTGCCTCGACTCCAGCGGGAGGGGTATACGAGCAGTACTTC	CSASTPAGGVYEQYF
TRBV11-1	TRBJ2-1	NA	NA	TGTGCCAGCACCATTAGCGGCAATGAGCAGTTCTTC	CASTISGNEQFF
TRBV7-9	TRBJ2-7	few	TRBD1	TGTGCCAGCAGCTCGCCACGGGACAGGGGAGGCGAGCAGTACTTC	CASSSPRDRGGEQYF
TRBV7-2	TRBJ2-1	NA	TRBD1	TGTGCCAGCAGCTTTCACAGGGGGATGTACAATGAGCAGTTCTTC	CASSFHRGMYNEQFF
TRBV5-1	TRBJ2-7	NA	TRBD2	TGCGCCAGCAGCTTGGCCGGGCTAGCGGGAAGGTCCTACGAGCAGTACTTC	CASSLAGLAGRSYEQYF
TRBV7-2	TRBJ1-4	NA	NA	TGTGCCAGCAGCCGGGGGCAGGGGCATAATGAAAAACTGTTTTTT	CASSRGQGHNEKLFF
TRBV5-6	TRBJ2-5	few	NA	TGTGCCAGCAGCTTCTCTAAGGGCAGGATAATCTTC	CASSFSKGRIIF
TRBV20-1	TRBJ2-1	many	NA	TGCAGTGCTAGAATGGCAGCGGGCTACAATGAGCAGTTCTTC	CSARMAAGYNEQFF
TRBV30	TRBJ2-7	many	NA	TGTGCCTGGAGTGTGAAGGTGACGGACAGCTCCTACGAGCAGTACTTC	CAWSVKVTDSSYEQYF
TRBV5-6	TRBJ1-5	NA	NA	TGTGCCAGCAGCTTGCTACAGAGCAATCAGCCCCAGCATTTT	CASSLLQSNQPQHF
TRBV7-2	TRBJ1-2	few	TRBD1	TGTGCCAGCAGCCCAAGGGACAGACCTATCTCTGGCTACACCTTC	CASSPRDRPISGYTF
TRBV7-9	TRBJ2-1	many	TRBD2	TGTGCCAGCAGCTTCCAAAAGCGGGAGCAACTCAATGAGCAGTTCTTC	CASSFQKREQLNEQFF
TRBV20-1	TRBJ2-4	many	TRBD2	TGCAGTGCTAGAGAAGCGGGGGGGTCGGGCGGTGCCAAAAACATTCAGTACTTC	CSAREAGGSGGAKNIQYF
TRBV29-1	TRBJ1-2	many	NA	TGCAGCGGCCAAGCGGGGGACTATGGCTACACCTTC	CSGQAGDYGYTF
TRBV20-1	TRBJ2-1	NA	NA	TGCAGTGCTAGATCCCACCGGGGTAGCTCCTACAATGAGCAGTTCTTC	CSARSHRGSSYNEQFF